This T cell receptor (beta chain) originates from a study of cytomegalovirus exposure and HLA in healthy donors. Study observations and caveats: The study recorded 150 to 200 TCR beta chains that were cytomegalovirus-associated. Three of the chains that were CMV-associated were confirmed in vitro to be specific for CMV antigens. Reported performance of the classifier showed diagnosis of cytomegalovirus status with high specificity and sensitivity.

A word on this clone: Its antigen is as yet unknown.

Measured with immunoSEQ multiplex PCR; TCRdb has only the in-frame clones, and not every one. The sample includes 70,000 or so clones, roughly nine tenths seen only once; the top ten take 2.5% to 4%. The V end was cut by 1 base, the J end by 0 bases, with 15 bases between. The CDR3 runs 17 residues. Per the germline V gene, CDR1 is LNHDA and CDR2 is SQIVND (reference sequence). The rearrangement links TRBV19 to TRBJ2-5; D may be TRBD1 (5 bases). Input material: PBMCs. The clonotype originates from a man aged 18 to 29 in good health and CMV-seronegative. CDR3 loop: CASSIGRLRGYQETQYF. The CDR3 coding sequence is TGTGCCAGTAGTATAGGAAGGTTAAGGGGATACCAAGAGACCCAGTACTTC. The whole variable domain, filled in from reference TRBV19 and TRBJ2-5, reads DGGITQSPKYLFRKEGQNVTLSCEQNLNHDAMYWYRQDPGQGLRLIYYSQIVNDFQKGDIAEGYSVSREKKESFPLTVTSAQKNPTAFYLCASSIGRLRGYQETQYFGPGTRLLVL.